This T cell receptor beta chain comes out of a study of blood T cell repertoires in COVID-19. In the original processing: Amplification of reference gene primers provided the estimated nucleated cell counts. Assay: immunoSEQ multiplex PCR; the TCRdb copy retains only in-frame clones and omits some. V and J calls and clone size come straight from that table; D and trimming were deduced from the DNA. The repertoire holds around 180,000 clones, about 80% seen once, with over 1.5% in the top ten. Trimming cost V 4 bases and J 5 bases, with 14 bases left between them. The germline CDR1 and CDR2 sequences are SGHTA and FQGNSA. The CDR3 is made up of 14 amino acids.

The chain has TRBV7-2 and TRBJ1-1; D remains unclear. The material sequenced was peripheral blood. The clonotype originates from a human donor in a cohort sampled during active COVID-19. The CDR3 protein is CASSSNRRETEAFF. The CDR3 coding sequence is TGTGCCAGCAGCTCTAATAGGAGGGAGACTGAAGCTTTCTTT.